Listed below are T cell receptor beta chains from one sample, sequenced in a study of neoadjuvant nivolumab and ipilimumab in lung cancer. The method was immunoSEQ multiplex PCR; TCRdb's version includes in-frame clones alone and lacks a portion of them. The sample has about 25,000 clones, 82% seen once. Source: tumor tissue, taken after neoadjuvant nivolumab, alone or with ipilimumab, at or shortly before surgery. The receptors were gathered from an adult with non-small cell lung cancer. The CDR3 runs from the conserved cysteine through the conserved F or W. D genes are given only for firm matches. Clone size is shown for a subset of rows, as once, few, many or a class of expanded clone.

J: TRBJ2-1; V: TRBV29-1; D: TRBD2; size: .; CDR3: CSVEEASGDLRTHNEQFF; DNA: TGCAGCGTTGAAGAGGCTAGCGGGGACCTCAGGACACACAATGAGCAGTTCTTC
J: TRBJ2-3; V: TRBV2; D: TRBD2; size: .; CDR3: CASTTSGRVGGDTQYF; DNA: TGTGCCAGCACAACTAGCGGGAGGGTCGGTGGGGATACGCAGTATTTT
J: TRBJ2-5; V: TRBV7-7; D: TRBD1; size: few; CDR3: CASSWSGDRGETQYF; DNA: TGTGCTAGCAGCTGGTCCGGGGACAGGGGTGAGACCCAGTACTTC
J: TRBJ2-7; V: TRBV6-1; D: TRBD1; size: .; CDR3: CASSEGTGLLVNVYEQYF; DNA: TGTGCCAGCAGTGAGGGGACAGGGCTCCTTGTGAACGTCTACGAGCAGTACTTC
J: TRBJ2-7; V: TRBV18; D: .; size: .; CDR3: CASRSATALSSYEQYF; DNA: TGTGCCAGCCGTAGCGCGACAGCCCTTAGCTCCTACGAGCAGTACTTC
J: TRBJ2-7; V: TRBV7-9; D: .; size: .; CDR3: CASSLYEQYF; DNA: TGTGCCAGCAGCTTATACGAGCAGTACTTC
J: TRBJ1-4; V: TRBV6-1; D: .; size: .; CDR3: CASSEASGLYEKLFF; DNA: TGTGCCAGCAGTGAAGCTTCGGGGTTGTATGAAAAACTGTTTTTT
J: TRBJ1-1; V: TRBV11-1; D: .; size: .; CDR3: CASSPGGRNTEAFF; DNA: TGTGCCAGCAGCCCCGGGGGGCGGAACACTGAAGCTTTCTTT
J: TRBJ1-1; V: TRBV6-5; D: TRBD1; size: .; CDR3: CASRFPGQGNTEAFF; DNA: TGTGCCAGCCGTTTCCCAGGACAGGGAAACACTGAAGCTTTCTTT
J: TRBJ2-7; V: TRBV18; D: TRBD1; size: .; CDR3: CASSPPGTGGLSEQYF; DNA: TGTGCCAGCTCACCACCCGGGACAGGGGGCTTAAGCGAGCAGTACTTC
J: TRBJ2-1; V: TRBV19; D: .; size: .; CDR3: CASSLSEGRYNEQFF; DNA: TGTGCCAGTAGCCTAAGCGAAGGGCGGTACAATGAGCAGTTCTTC
J: TRBJ2-1; V: TRBV27; D: .; size: once; CDR3: CASRGYNEQFF; DNA: TGTGCCAGCAGGGGATACAATGAGCAGTTCTTC
J: TRBJ1-4; V: TRBV6-5; D: .; size: .; CDR3: CASSYRVGAGEKLFF; DNA: TGTGCCAGCAGTTATCGGGTCGGAGCGGGGGAAAAACTGTTTTTT
J: TRBJ1-1; V: TRBV5-1; D: .; size: .; CDR3: CASSFTDRPNTEAFF; DNA: TGCGCCAGCAGCTTCACCGACAGGCCGAACACTGAAGCTTTCTTT
J: TRBJ1-5; V: TRBV11-3; D: .; size: .; CDR3: CASSLSGNQPQHF; DNA: TGTGCCAGCAGCTTAAGCGGCAATCAGCCCCAGCATTTT
J: TRBJ2-7; V: TRBV18; D: .; size: .; CDR3: CASSPPKPPEGEQYF; DNA: TGTGCCAGCTCACCCCCGAAACCACCCGAGGGCGAGCAGTACTTC
J: TRBJ2-7; V: TRBV30; D: TRBD1; size: .; CDR3: CAWSSRQGYEQYF; DNA: TGTGCCTGGAGTTCCCGACAGGGCTACGAGCAGTACTTC
J: TRBJ1-5; V: TRBV2; D: .; size: .; CDR3: CASSPLGVKAQHF; DNA: TGTGCCAGCAGTCCGTTAGGAGTAAAGGCCCAGCATTTT
J: TRBJ2-5; V: TRBV2; D: .; size: .; CDR3: CASSLGTSSQETQYF; DNA: TGTGCCAGCAGTTTGGGGACATCGTCCCAGGAGACCCAGTACTTC
J: TRBJ2-7; V: TRBV5-1; D: .; size: .; CDR3: CASSSGSTTYEQYF; DNA: TGCGCCAGCAGCTCAGGGTCGACTACCTACGAGCAGTACTTC
J: TRBJ1-1; V: TRBV25-1; D: TRBD1; size: .; CDR3: CASSSTGVWAEAFF; DNA: TGTGCCAGCAGCTCGACAGGGGTATGGGCTGAAGCTTTCTTT
J: TRBJ2-2; V: TRBV18; D: .; size: .; CDR3: CASSLDYTGELFF; DNA: TGTGCCAGCTCACTTGACTACACCGGGGAGCTGTTTTTT
J: TRBJ1-1; V: TRBV11-2; D: .; size: .; CDR3: CASSAKRWTAQNTEAFF; DNA: TGTGCCAGCAGCGCTAAGCGTTGGACAGCACAGAACACTGAAGCTTTCTTT
J: TRBJ1-5; V: TRBV19; D: .; size: once; CDR3: CASSIRQGPQPQHF; DNA: TGTGCCAGTAGTATACGGCAGGGTCCCCAGCCCCAGCATTTT
J: TRBJ2-1; V: TRBV6-1; D: TRBD2; size: .; CDR3: CASMSGRLMQFF; DNA: TGTGCCAGCATGAGCGGGAGGTTAATGCAGTTCTTC
J: TRBJ2-7; V: TRBV6-5; D: .; size: .; CDR3: CASSRTGFEQYF; DNA: TGTGCCAGCAGTCGCACAGGGTTCGAGCAGTACTTC
J: TRBJ2-7; V: TRBV5-1; D: .; size: .; CDR3: CASSLLAGERVAYEQYF; DNA: TGCGCCAGCAGCTTATTAGCAGGAGAGAGGGTAGCCTACGAGCAGTACTTC
J: TRBJ2-1; V: TRBV29-1; D: .; size: .; CDR3: CSVGTFDEQFF; DNA: TGCAGCGTCGGGACTTTCGATGAGCAGTTCTTC
J: TRBJ2-7; V: TRBV7-8; D: TRBD2; size: .; CDR3: CASSLTLAAYEQYF; DNA: TGTGCCAGCAGCTTAACTCTAGCGGCTTACGAGCAGTACTTC
J: TRBJ2-3; V: TRBV7-9; D: .; size: .; CDR3: CASSLELSGTDTQYF; DNA: TGTGCCAGCAGCTTAGAACTCTCTGGCACAGATACGCAGTATTTT
J: TRBJ2-7; V: TRBV5-8; D: .; size: .; CDR3: CASSLLVQEQYF; DNA: TGTGCCAGCAGCTTGTTGGTGCAGGAGCAGTACTTC
J: TRBJ2-5; V: TRBV7-7; D: TRBD1; size: .; CDR3: CASSPGQLETQYF; DNA: TGTGCCAGCAGCCCGGGACAGCTCGAGACCCAGTACTTC
J: TRBJ2-5; V: TRBV11-3; D: TRBD1; size: few; CDR3: CASSSGTGVEVTQYF; DNA: TGTGCCAGCAGCTCAGGGACAGGGGTCGAAGTAACCCAGTACTTC
J: TRBJ2-2; V: TRBV19; D: .; size: .; CDR3: CASKTGPEGGELFF; DNA: TGTGCCAGTAAGACAGGCCCGGAGGGCGGGGAGCTGTTTTTT
J: TRBJ1-4; V: TRBV2; D: TRBD1; size: .; CDR3: CASSPGTGNGFLKKLFF; DNA: TGTGCCAGCAGTCCCGGGACAGGGAACGGCTTTTTGAAAAAACTGTTTTTT
J: TRBJ2-7; V: TRBV11-3; D: .; size: .; CDR3: CASSPDPRRGAYEQYF; DNA: TGTGCCAGCAGTCCCGACCCCAGACGGGGCGCCTACGAGCAGTACTTC
J: TRBJ2-5; V: TRBV11-2; D: TRBD2; size: .; CDR3: CASSSGLVGQETQYF; DNA: TGTGCCAGCAGCTCGGGACTAGTAGGTCAAGAGACCCAGTACTTC
J: TRBJ2-3; V: TRBV7-3; D: .; size: .; CDR3: CASSLQPSDTQYF; DNA: TGTGCCAGCAGCTTACAGCCCTCAGATACGCAGTATTTT
J: TRBJ2-3; V: TRBV7-6; D: .; size: .; CDR3: CASSPLRQAPTDTQYF; DNA: TGTGCCAGCAGCCCCTTACGGCAGGCCCCCACAGATACGCAGTATTTT